The present T cell receptor (beta chain) was sequenced within a study of CD4 T cells in relation to SARS-CoV-2 and coronaviruses. Study at large: ViraFEST: approximately 10-day antigen culture of PBMCs, then TCR beta CDR3 sequencing. The negative reference was HIV-1 Nef peptide pool or peptide-free culture.

The CDR3 has 15 residues. The germline V gene has CDR1 MNHEY and CDR2 SVGAGI. V lost 6 bases, J lost 6 bases, and 10 bases stayed unmatched. The unexposed donors gave CD4+ T cells in about 2011-2018, prior to COVID-19. After roughly ten days of culture, CD4+ T cells were isolated. PBMCs were plated at a few million per well in IL-2-containing medium. Fresh IL-2 medium replaced half the medium on days 3 and 7. TCRdb's copy holds only in-frame clones and misses some; the assay was immunoSEQ multiplex PCR. The sample records some 20,000 clones, over 75% being singletons. This clone was detected only a few times. Its antigen remains unidentified.

The receptor was isolated from a human donor in good health. The chain links TRBV6-5 to TRBJ1-5, with 8 bases fitting TRBD1. Sequenced material: CD4+ T cells from PBMCs, cultured in vitro. Here the CDR3 reads CASRKTGGSSQPQHF. The DNA of the CDR3 is TGTGCCAGCAGGAAAACAGGGGGTAGTAGTCAGCCCCAGCATTTT.